This entry is about one TCR beta chain. A few counts support this clone. The antigen it binds to is not known. Base qualities are not at hand, and no much larger clone is one base apart. The record originates from a study of cytomegalovirus exposure and HLA in healthy donors (dated by TCRdb to about 2017). In terms of the full investigation: An earlier analysis of 550 to 700 of the donors reported 250 to 350 Gb of sequence data and 100 million to 140 million unique TCR beta sequences from some 180 million T cells. An early release that covered about 600 HLA-typed donors contained about 300 gigabases of sequencing data and around 85 million unique TCR sequences. Of the 300 to 500 genotyped donors, 80% to 90% were placed in the genetic ancestry cluster associated with self-reported Caucasian donors. The aim of the study was to test whether cataloging public T cell receptors could identify signatures of past pathogen exposure. The study used immunosequencing to profile the T cell repertoires of several hundred subjects and linked those repertoires to cytomegalovirus serostatus. A separate validation cohort of about 110 different subjects was used in addition to the roughly 670-subject first cohort. The study combined high-throughput TCR immunosequencing, statistical association of individual TCRs with disease status, and machine learning to predict cytomegalovirus infection status. To study patterns of TCR occurrence, a later analysis re-analyzed previously published TCR beta repertoires from around 660 donors and added high-resolution HLA genotyping. In the later analysis, no new phenotypic data were used to find candidate immune exposures; instead, reliance was placed on TCR beta sequences and their occurrence across donors. In an earlier analysis of a few hundred of the donors, high-throughput TCR beta sequencing was used to judge whether each TCR beta V gene segment behaved as functional or pseudogenic. Donor age, sex, ethnicity and CMV serostatus were collected together with the repertoire data. A later genetic analysis used genome-wide SNP genotypes for about 55% of the 666 donors, treating that subset as a discovery cohort. Every repertoire in the discovery cohort had been generated on one and the same sequencing platform. Class I and class II HLA loci were covered by the typing at four-digit resolution. Typing coverage differed by locus: A, B, C, DRB1 and DQB1 were typed in about 620-630 donors, DQA1 in about 510, DPA1 in 600 to 610, and DPB1 in 472. Because of strong linkage in the cohort, four or five DR-DQ haplotypes were treated as single units for association and clustering. Across 300 to 500 genotyped donors of the cohort, an average of 235,054 unique TCR beta nucleotide sequences per donor were sequenced, and roughly a sixth of those sequences were non-productive. General study outcomes and caveats: Across donors, most TCR sequences were observed very rarely, whereas some public TCRs were present in many individuals. Compared with the 666-donor mean, donors in an Asian-associated ancestry cluster had fewer N-insertions in productive TCRs, according to a later genetic analysis. Compared with equally common non-associated chains, HLA-associated TCR beta chains in a later analysis were more clonally expanded and had lower generation probabilities. The classifier was reported to diagnose cytomegalovirus status with high specificity and sensitivity in both the original cohort and the validation cohort. Strong co-occurrence of HLA alleles, especially DR and DQ, made assigning TCR associations to individual alleles difficult. Most CMV-associated TCR beta chains appeared to be HLA-restricted in a later analysis, and the HLA associations seemed to be driven largely by CMV exposure. This cohort had only TCR beta chains sequenced, and the lack of alpha or paired-chain data limited which features could be detected. Because some donors lacked HLA typing at each locus, the association tests relied only on the typed subset. A later analysis associated about 17,000 TCR beta sequences with specific HLA alleles at a false discovery rate of 0.05. Broadly in line with IMGT annotations, most TCR beta V segments showed up in productive rearrangements about 87% or about 30% of the time in an earlier analysis of approximately 640 of the donors. Linkage disequilibrium might explain the correlated functional status among segregating V segments, but an unknown experimental factor could not be excluded. In the study, some 160 TCR beta chains were listed as associated with cytomegalovirus. A further reported finding was that TCR beta sequences accurately predicted the HLA-A and HLA-B alleles for most subjects in the first cohort. The authors suggested that the approach could potentially be generalized to other disease states and immunological phenotypes. Some IMGT-functional V segments, including TRBV6-2 and TRBV6-3, could not be told apart with the 87-base-pair reads, so those segments were excluded. Several of the top co-occurrence clusters appeared to be linked to parvovirus B19, influenza, CMV and Epstein-Barr virus, according to a later analysis. According to a later analysis, TCR association rates differed among HLA loci, with DRB1 alleles showing the most associated TCRs and HLA-C alleles showing the fewest. Because counts were too low, seventeen rarely observed V segments, including chromosome 9 orphons, were left out of the earlier analysis of some 600 of the donors. Immune exposure information for the cohort was limited to CMV serostatus. Presence/absence analyses assumed roughly uniform sequencing depth across donors, an assumption that may not hold. A few of the identified cytomegalovirus-associated TCR beta chains were confirmed in vitro to be specific for cytomegalovirus antigens. A cluster of highly shared sequence variants was judged likely to be a technical artifact of the sequencing pipeline. V-gene and J-gene trimming of TCR beta chains was associated with a missense DCLRE1C variant in a later genetic analysis, and the association was replicated in an independent cohort.

Library generation was performed with the immunoSEQ multiplex PCR assay. The multiplex PCR relied on a mix of 60 forward primers for TCR Vbeta segments and 13 reverse primers for TCR Jbeta segments. The CDR3 region of rearranged TCR beta genes was amplified from genomic DNA with a multiplex PCR assay. Amplified TCR beta libraries were sequenced as 87-base-pair reads on the Illumina HiSeq System. The study's processing was this. Across the roughly 700 repertoires, a later analysis counted 80 million or so unique TCR beta chains, some 11 million of which were shared by at least two donors. To remove PCR and sequencing errors, raw reads were error-corrected and collapsed into unique sequences using a nearest-neighbor algorithm that merged closely related sequences. To assign V, D and J gene segments, CDR3 sequences were aligned to IMGT reference sequences. For a sequence to be retained, at least a six-nucleotide match to both a V gene segment and a J gene segment was required. A rearrangement counted as productive if the CDR3 had no stop codons and remained in frame with V and J, and every other rearrangement counted as non-productive. Following IMGT convention, CDR3 was defined as the stretch from the second conserved V-encoded cysteine up to the conserved J-encoded phenylalanine. In an earlier analysis of approximately 500 of the donors, sequences lacking an unambiguous match to a single V gene segment were excluded. An earlier analysis of 500 to 700 of the donors classified V segments as functional when productive rearrangements were above 56.7% and as segregating when the standard deviation between donors was above 5%. A statistical classification framework was built for diagnosing cytomegalovirus status from the catalog of TCR beta chain sequences. A later analysis assigned V and J genes by comparing TCR nucleotide sequences with IMGT/GENE-DB human TR gene sequences. Using the TCRdist pipeline, a later analysis assigned CDR3 sequences along with most-parsimonious VDJ recombination scenarios. A later analysis defined each TCR beta chain by its CDR3 amino acid sequence plus V-gene family, and excluded reads lacking a unique V-gene family. As a way to deal with suspected cross-contamination and a sequencing artifact, a later analysis dropped 592 nucleotide sequences that were highly shared and had low generation probability. A later analysis calculated a clonal expansion index for each public chain from normalized within-repertoire ranks of inferred template counts. In a later analysis, generation probabilities were computed with a VDJ recombination model fitted to out-of-frame rearrangements, and the resulting probabilities were checked against IGoR. Hypergeometric tests were used in a later analysis to score TCR-TCR, TCR-HLA and TCR-CMV co-occurrence, with a repertoire-size bias correction applied to the TCR pairs. False discovery rates were estimated in a later analysis by permuting HLA or CMV assignments 20 times. A later analysis grouped co-occurring TCRs with DBSCAN, adding TCRdist sequence similarity when clustering within HLA-allele-positive subsets. Co-occurrence clustering excluded repertoires with fewer than 30,000 or more than 120,000 public chains, plus five with anomalous nucleotide sharing. TCRdb re-hosts the immuneACCESS table, in-frame sequences only. Its copies lack some clones; in the studies checked, an unresolved V gene accounts for under half of them, and the cause for the rest is not known. D and trimming were read from the DNA, whereas the V and J calls and clone size are those reported in that table. For this sample the table gives 140,000 to 150,000 clones, of which 60% to 85% were detected only once. The ten largest clones capture around 7.1% of the sample.

The cohort consisted of hundreds of healthy bone marrow donors. Cohort members were all nominally healthy when sampled, although unrecorded immune exposures were likely present. The donor was CMV seropositive and was included in the group of 300 or so seropositive cohort members. Each donor provided a peripheral blood sample, and peripheral blood mononuclear cells were used for TCR beta sequencing. Genomic DNA extraction from the blood cell samples was performed with the Qiagen DNeasy Blood Extraction Kit. CDR1 is given as MNHEY and CDR2 as SVGAGI, both from the germline V gene. The CDR3 has 13 amino acids, counting the end cysteine and phenylalanine. CDR3 DNA is the only sequence kept; it has 39 bases, read in frame from the first base. Germline trimming amounts to 4 bases on V and 8 bases on J, with 4 as the count of junction bases outside the gene matches.

This receptor chain uses TRBV6-5 and TRBJ2-1; TRBD1 lines up with 8 middle nucleotides. The material sequenced was PBMCs. This TCR derives from a middle-aged woman in good health and CMV-seropositive. The DNA is TGTGCCAGCAGTTTCCTACAGGGGGATGAGCAGTTCTTC. This yields the protein CASSFLQGDEQFF.